This T cell receptor (beta chain) was observed in a study of graft-versus-host responses after intestinal transplantation. Across the study: Each recipient received a multivisceral, liver-intestinal, or isolated intestinal graft.

Here immunoSEQ multiplex PCR was the method, and the copy in TCRdb shows in-frame clones only, minus some. This sample has about 82,000 clones; around 91% occur once, and the top ten carry more than 0.095%. CDR1 and CDR2 from the germline V gene are SGDLS and YYNGEE. The CDR3 spans 12 residues. V shed 3 bases and J shed 5 bases, with 8 bases lying between them. For this clone: The antigen is not known.

This receptor was identified in a human donor who received an intestinal transplant. This specimen was unstimulated CD4+ T cells sorted from spleen or lymph node cells, taken before intestinal transplant. This sequence joins TRBV9 and TRBJ1-2, with a possible D match to TRBD1 (5 bases). The DNA for the CDR3 is TGTGCCAGCAGCGCGACAGCTTATGGCTACACCTTC. Translating gives CASSATAYGYTF. Supplemented by reference TRBV9 and TRBJ1-2, the full variable domain reads DSGVTQTPKHLITATGQRVTLRCSPRSGDLSVYWYQQSLDQGLQFLIQYYNGEERAKGNILERFSAQQFPDLHSELNLSSLELGDSALYFCASSATAYGYTFGSGTRLTVV.